A selection of T cell receptor beta chains follows, all from one sample in a study of tumor-infiltrating lymphocytes in localized non-small cell lung cancer. Sequencing used immunoSEQ multiplex PCR; TCRdb keeps in-frame clones, though not all of them. The table shows 16,000 or so clones, with 70% to 75% occurring only once. Material for sequencing was lung tumor tissue. The receptor set was obtained from a human donor with non-small cell lung cancer. Each CDR3 is given with its conserved first and last residue. D genes are given only for firm matches. Size tells how often a clone was seen (once, few, many) or the class of an expanded clone, and some rows leave it out.

V: TRBV15
J: TRBJ2-4
D: TRBD2
size: once
DNA: TGTGCCACCAGTTCGTTAGCGGGGGCGCTAGCCAAAAACATTCAGTACTTC
CDR3: CATSSLAGALAKNIQYF

V: TRBV6-5
J: TRBJ2-5
D: -
size: -
DNA: TGTGCCAGCACCCATGTCCAAGAGACCCAGTACTTC
CDR3: CASTHVQETQYF

V: TRBV7-6
J: TRBJ2-5
D: TRBD1
size: -
DNA: TGTGCCAGCAGCTTAAGGTCGGGGGACAGGGGTGAGACCCAGTACTTC
CDR3: CASSLRSGDRGETQYF

V: TRBV5-4
J: TRBJ1-3
D: -
size: -
DNA: TGTGCCAGCAGAAGTGACAGCTCTGGAAACACCATATATTTT
CDR3: CASRSDSSGNTIYF

V: TRBV9
J: TRBJ2-3
D: -
size: -
DNA: TGTGCCAGCAGCCTAGCGAGGGGACAGAGCACAGATACGCAGTATTTT
CDR3: CASSLARGQSTDTQYF

V: TRBV7-3
J: TRBJ2-1
D: -
size: -
DNA: TGTGCCAGCAGCTTAACGGGGGACAGCGGGGTCTACAATGAGCAGTTCTTC
CDR3: CASSLTGDSGVYNEQFF

V: TRBV7-9
J: TRBJ2-5
D: TRBD2
size: -
DNA: TGTGCCAGCAGCCCTACTAGCGGTGGGGAGACCCAGTACTTC
CDR3: CASSPTSGGETQYF

V: TRBV5-6
J: TRBJ2-7
D: -
size: -
DNA: TGTGCCAGCAGCTTTTTAGGCTACGAGCAGTACTTC
CDR3: CASSFLGYEQYF

V: TRBV28
J: TRBJ1-4
D: -
size: -
DNA: TGTGCCAGCAGTCCCGACAGCTATAATGAAAAACTGTTTTTT
CDR3: CASSPDSYNEKLFF

V: TRBV28
J: TRBJ1-1
D: TRBD1
size: -
DNA: TGTGCCAGCAGTTGGGACAGGGCCACTGAAGCTTTCTTT
CDR3: CASSWDRATEAFF

V: TRBV15
J: TRBJ1-2
D: -
size: -
DNA: TGTGCCACCAGCAGTATGGGGTCTCCATATGGCTACACCTTC
CDR3: CATSSMGSPYGYTF

V: TRBV6-5
J: TRBJ1-4
D: -
size: few
DNA: TGTGCCAGCAGTTACGGTGCAAATGAAAAACTGTTTTTT
CDR3: CASSYGANEKLFF

V: TRBV5-6
J: TRBJ1-1
D: -
size: few
DNA: TGTGCCAGCAGCGTCGCCGGGAACCTGAACACTGAAGCTTTCTTT
CDR3: CASSVAGNLNTEAFF

V: TRBV7-9
J: TRBJ2-1
D: -
size: -
DNA: TGTGCCAGCAGCTTCGAGTGGAGAAACAATGAGCAGTTCTTC
CDR3: CASSFEWRNNEQFF

V: TRBV6-5
J: TRBJ2-5
D: -
size: -
DNA: TGTGCCGCGACAGCAGAAGAGACCCAGTACTTC
CDR3: CAATAEETQYF

V: TRBV5-1
J: TRBJ2-5
D: TRBD1
size: -
DNA: TGCGCCAGCAGCTTCATTGACAGGGGCATACAAGAGACCCAGTACTTC
CDR3: CASSFIDRGIQETQYF

V: TRBV9
J: TRBJ2-1
D: TRBD2
size: -
DNA: TGTGCCAGCAGCGTCGAGACTAGCGGATCTGAGCAGTTCTTC
CDR3: CASSVETSGSEQFF

V: TRBV28
J: TRBJ2-5
D: TRBD2
size: -
DNA: TGTGCCAGCAGTCCTAGCGGGGGGGCGTCAGAGACCCAGTACTTC
CDR3: CASSPSGGASETQYF

V: TRBV15
J: TRBJ1-2
D: -
size: once
DNA: TGTGCCACCAGCAGAGATGGGGACTATGGCTACACCTTC
CDR3: CATSRDGDYGYTF

V: TRBV7-9
J: TRBJ1-2
D: -
size: few
DNA: TGTGCCAGCAGCTTAGGGGGATATAACTATGGCTACACCTTC
CDR3: CASSLGGYNYGYTF

V: TRBV16
J: TRBJ2-7
D: -
size: -
DNA: TGTGCCAGCAGCCAATTGGGGACCAGTTACGAGCAGTACTTC
CDR3: CASSQLGTSYEQYF

V: TRBV5-1
J: TRBJ2-5
D: TRBD2
size: -
DNA: TGCGCCAGCGGCCAACTAGCGGCCCAAGAGACCCAGTACTTC
CDR3: CASGQLAAQETQYF

V: TRBV4-2
J: TRBJ1-5
D: -
size: -
DNA: TGTGCCAGCAGCCAACCGGGCAGCTCGAATCAGCCCCAGCATTTT
CDR3: CASSQPGSSNQPQHF

V: TRBV5-4
J: TRBJ2-1
D: -
size: once
DNA: TGTGCCAGCAGCTTACAGGGTTTGGATGAGCAGTTCTTC
CDR3: CASSLQGLDEQFF

V: TRBV11-2
J: TRBJ2-6
D: -
size: few
DNA: TGTGCCAGCAGCTCGAGGGGGGGTGGGGCCAACGTCCTGACTTTC
CDR3: CASSSRGGGANVLTF

V: TRBV19
J: TRBJ1-2
D: TRBD1
size: once
DNA: TGTGCCACCGACCCGACAGGGGGTGATGGCTACACCTTC
CDR3: CATDPTGGDGYTF

V: TRBV6-6
J: TRBJ2-1
D: -
size: -
DNA: TGTGCCAGCAGTTACCTTAAAACTGGGGTTTACAATGAGCAGTTCTTC
CDR3: CASSYLKTGVYNEQFF

V: TRBV5-6
J: TRBJ2-1
D: -
size: -
DNA: TGTGCCAGCAGCGCCGGAAGGAGCTCCTACAATGAGCAGTTCTTC
CDR3: CASSAGRSSYNEQFF

V: TRBV10-2
J: TRBJ2-1
D: -
size: -
DNA: TGCGCCAGCAGTGAGATGGCAGGCAGGGAGCAGTTCTTC
CDR3: CASSEMAGREQFF

V: TRBV30
J: TRBJ1-4
D: -
size: few
DNA: TGTGCCTGGAGTGCCGGGCCTACAACTAATGAAAAACTGTTTTTT
CDR3: CAWSAGPTTNEKLFF

V: TRBV4-2
J: TRBJ2-7
D: TRBD2
size: once
DNA: TGTGCCAGCAGCGTGGGACTAGCGGGGGAAGAGCAGTACTTC
CDR3: CASSVGLAGEEQYF

V: TRBV9
J: TRBJ2-5
D: -
size: -
DNA: TGTGCCAGCAGCCCGGGGGCCTGGCTGGAGCAGTACTTC
CDR3: CASSPGAWLEQYF

V: TRBV5-4
J: TRBJ2-2
D: -
size: -
DNA: TGTGCCAGCAGCAGGGGCGCCGACACCGGGGAGCTGTTTTTT
CDR3: CASSRGADTGELFF

V: TRBV5-4
J: TRBJ1-1
D: TRBD1
size: -
DNA: TGTGCCAGCAGTTCGGACAGGGTAGGAGACACTGAAGCTTTCTTT
CDR3: CASSSDRVGDTEAFF

V: TRBV13
J: TRBJ2-1
D: -
size: -
DNA: TGTGCCAGCAGCGGGTGGGGGGGCCAAAACTCCTACAATGAGCAGTTCTTC
CDR3: CASSGWGGQNSYNEQFF

V: TRBV19
J: TRBJ1-5
D: -
size: -
DNA: TGTGCCAGTAGTTTGGGGCTTCAGCCCCAGCATTTT
CDR3: CASSLGLQPQHF